Listed here are 8 T cell receptor beta chains from one sample, sequenced in a study of T cell changes during pregnancy in multiple sclerosis. Profiled with immunoSEQ multiplex PCR; TCRdb holds only in-frame clones, not every one. The table has 39,000 or so clones, 80% to 95% seen once; the top ten hold 10%. The sample in question was CD8+ T cells from peripheral blood mononuclear cells, obtained in the first trimester of pregnancy. These receptors were obtained from a female donor with multiple sclerosis, enrolled in a pregnancy study.

J is TRBJ2-5 and V is TRBV7-6; TRBD1 agrees at 7 bases. V dropped 5 bases and J dropped 5; count of bases not matched to a gene: 14. Germline V CDR1 and CDR2: SGHVS, FNYEAQ. There are 16 residues in the CDR3. The CDR3 sequence is CASSHTTGIGGETQYF. The CDR3, as DNA: TGTGCCAGCAGCCACACGACAGGGATCGGCGGGGAGACCCAGTACTTC.

The gene calls are TRBV30 and TRBJ2-7, with D tentatively TRBD2 (5 bases). The germline CDR1 and CDR2 sequences are GTSNPN and SVGIG (reference sequence). Trimming left V 4 bases short and J 2 bases short, with 12 bases between. This CDR3 is 13 amino acids long. The CDR3 region has the DNA TGTGCCTGGACCGGGGATACCACCTACGAGCAGTACTTC. Encoded protein: CAWTGDTTYEQYF.

The chain uses TRBV6-1 and TRBJ1-2; TRBD1 aligns across 8 bases. Germline assignment: CDR1 MNHNS and CDR2 SASEGT. V gave up 3 bases and J gave up 5 bases; unmatched junction bases: 5. The length of the CDR3 is 14 residues. CDR3 sequence: CASSEDREIYGYTF. The CDR3 DNA follows: TGTGCCAGCAGTGAGGACAGGGAAATATATGGCTACACCTTC.

The rearrangement links TRBV4-1 to TRBJ2-3; 9 nucleotides align to TRBD2. V lost 3 bases, J lost 6 bases, and 7 bases stayed unmatched. This CDR3 region has 15 residues. CDR1 is MGHRA and CDR2 is YSYEKL in the germline V gene. The CDR3 region is CASSHPGLAGDTQYF. CDR3 nucleotides: TGCGCCAGCAGCCATCCGGGACTAGCCGGCGATACGCAGTATTTT.

This clone was seen a single time. V usage is TRBV10-1 and J usage is TRBJ2-6; D may be TRBD1 (5 bases). The germline V gene has CDR1 WNHNN and CDR2 SYGVQD (reference sequence). V was cut by 9 bases and J by 0 bases, with 9 bases left in between. This CDR3 contains 14 residues. This chain's CDR3 is CASKGDSGANVLTF. In DNA, the CDR3 is TGCGCCAGTAAAGGGGACTCTGGGGCCAACGTCCTGACTTTC.

The chain is built from TRBV5-4 and TRBJ2-1, with TRBD2 matching over 11 bases. The CDR3 extends over 15 amino acids. Per germline, CDR1 SGHNT and CDR2 YYREEE (reference sequence). V dropped 6 bases and J dropped 8; count of bases not matched to a gene: 10. For the CDR3, the DNA is TGTGCCAGCACCGTAGCGGGAGGGCCTATCGATGAGCAGTTCTTC. Amino acids: CASTVAGGPIDEQFF.

The chain has TRBV7-3 and TRBJ2-3; the match to TRBD2 covers 10 bases. V was clipped by 0 bases and J by 0 bases; unmatched bases: 3. The CDR3 extends over 17 amino acids. Per germline, CDR1 SGHTA and CDR2 FQGTGA. The CDR3 nucleotides read TGTGCCAGCAGCTTAACGCCTAGCGGGGGTAGCACAGATACGCAGTATTTT. This gives the protein CASSLTPSGGSTDTQYF.

The CDR3 bases are TGCGCCAGCAGCCAAGATAGGGCGGGGGGTTACAATGAGCAGTTCTTC. Its translation: CASSQDRAGGYNEQFF. The rearrangement uses TRBV4-3 and TRBJ2-1, with 8 bases fitting TRBD2. CDR1 is LGHNA, CDR2 YSLEER, per germline. After removal of 0 bases from V and 4 bases from J, the junction contained 5 bases not matched to a gene. This CDR3 is 16 amino acids long.